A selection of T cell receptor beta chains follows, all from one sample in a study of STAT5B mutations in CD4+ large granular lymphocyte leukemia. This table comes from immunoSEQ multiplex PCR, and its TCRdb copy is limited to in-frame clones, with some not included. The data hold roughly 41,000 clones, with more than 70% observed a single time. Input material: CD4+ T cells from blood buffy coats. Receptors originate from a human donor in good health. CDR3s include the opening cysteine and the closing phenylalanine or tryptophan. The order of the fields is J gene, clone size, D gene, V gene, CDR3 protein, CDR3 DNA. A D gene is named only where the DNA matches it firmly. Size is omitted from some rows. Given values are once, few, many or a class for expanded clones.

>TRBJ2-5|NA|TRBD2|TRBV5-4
CASSFSGETQYF
TGTGCCAGCAGCTTTAGCGGGGAGACCCAGTACTTC
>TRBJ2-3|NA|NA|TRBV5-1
CASSLGQIGTDTQYF
TGCGCCAGCAGCTTGGGGCAGATAGGCACAGATACGCAGTATTTT
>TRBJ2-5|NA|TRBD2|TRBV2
CASSSGGAVETQYF
TGTGCCAGCTCTAGCGGGGGGGCCGTGGAGACCCAGTACTTC
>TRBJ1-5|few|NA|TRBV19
CASKQLGQPQHF
TGTGCCAGTAAACAGCTCGGGCAGCCCCAGCATTTT
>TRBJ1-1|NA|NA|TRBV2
CASSENRLVGAFF
TGTGCCAGCAGTGAGAATCGATTGGTTGGAGCTTTCTTT
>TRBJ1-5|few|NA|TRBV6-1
CASTLEGAMGQPQHF
TGTGCCAGCACCCTAGAGGGAGCTATGGGTCAGCCCCAGCATTTT
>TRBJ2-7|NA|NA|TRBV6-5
CASSPGSYEQYF
TGTGCCAGCAGTCCCGGATCCTACGAGCAGTACTTC
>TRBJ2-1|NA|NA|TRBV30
CAWALGGSYNEQFF
TGTGCCTGGGCGCTAGGTGGCTCCTACAATGAGCAGTTCTTC
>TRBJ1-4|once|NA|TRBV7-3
CASSPMGIPNEKLFF
TGTGCCAGCAGCCCAATGGGGATTCCTAATGAAAAACTGTTTTTT
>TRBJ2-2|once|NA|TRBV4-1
CASSHLARYANTGELFF
TGCGCCAGCAGCCACCTCGCACGTTACGCGAACACCGGGGAGCTGTTTTTT
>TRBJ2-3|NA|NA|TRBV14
CASSQGRRTATSTDTQYF
TGTGCCAGCAGCCAAGGTCGGCGGACTGCCACTAGCACAGATACGCAGTATTTT
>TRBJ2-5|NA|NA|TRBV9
CASSVGNTRETQYF
TGTGCCAGCAGCGTAGGGAACACGCGGGAGACCCAGTACTTC
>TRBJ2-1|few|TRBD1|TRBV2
CASKTQGAYNEQFF
TGTGCCAGCAAAACACAGGGGGCGTACAATGAGCAGTTCTTC
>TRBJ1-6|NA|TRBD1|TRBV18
CASSNRDRGNSPLHF
TGTGCCAGCTCAAACCGGGACAGAGGGAATTCACCCCTCCACTTT
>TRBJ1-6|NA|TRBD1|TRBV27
CASSSRDRGNSPLHF
TGTGCCAGCAGTTCCCGGGACAGGGGGAACTCACCCCTCCACTTT
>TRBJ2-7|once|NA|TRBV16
CASSSTPGSEQYF
TGTGCCAGCAGCTCCACTCCGGGTTCCGAGCAGTACTTC
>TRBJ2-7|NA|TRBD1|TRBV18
CASSSGQAHEQYF
TGTGCCAGCTCATCCGGACAGGCCCACGAGCAGTACTTC
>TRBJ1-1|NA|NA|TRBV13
CASSLVSWRKKNTEAFF
TGTGCCAGCAGCTTAGTATCGTGGCGGAAAAAGAACACTGAAGCTTTCTTT
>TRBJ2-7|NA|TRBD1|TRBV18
CASSRTGRMGQGYEQYF
TGTGCCAGCTCGCGGACGGGACGCATGGGACAGGGCTACGAGCAGTACTTC
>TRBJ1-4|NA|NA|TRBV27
CASSQDGGRGEKLFF
TGTGCCAGCAGTCAGGACGGGGGGCGTGGGGAAAAACTGTTTTTT
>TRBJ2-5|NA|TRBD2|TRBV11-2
CASSLEGTRGETQYF
TGTGCCAGCAGCTTAGAGGGGACTAGGGGAGAGACCCAGTACTTC
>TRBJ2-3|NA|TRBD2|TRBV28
CASSLGGRAHWDTQYF
TGTGCCAGCAGTTTGGGCGGGAGGGCCCACTGGGATACGCAGTATTTT
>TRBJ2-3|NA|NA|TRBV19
CASSSRGGRADTQYF
TGTGCCAGTAGTTCCAGGGGAGGCCGGGCAGATACGCAGTATTTT
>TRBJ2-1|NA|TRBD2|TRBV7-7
CASSSLSGGNEQFF
TGTGCCAGCAGCTCCCTCAGCGGGGGAAATGAGCAGTTCTTC
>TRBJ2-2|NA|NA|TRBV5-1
CASSLRDTGELFF
TGCGCCAGCAGCTTGAGGGACACCGGGGAGCTGTTTTTT
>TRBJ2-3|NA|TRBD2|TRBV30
CAWRTSGSGDTQYF
TGTGCCTGGAGGACTAGCGGGAGTGGAGATACGCAGTATTTT
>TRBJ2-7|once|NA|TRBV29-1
CSVVGQSYEQYF
TGCAGCGTTGTCGGGCAATCCTACGAGCAGTACTTC
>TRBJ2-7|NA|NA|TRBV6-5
CASSKQGVSSEQYF
TGTGCCAGCAGTAAACAGGGAGTCTCGAGCGAGCAGTACTTC
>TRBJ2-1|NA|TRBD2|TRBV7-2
CASSLGGFAASEQFF
TGTGCCAGCAGCCTCGGGGGGTTTGCTGCGAGTGAGCAGTTCTTC